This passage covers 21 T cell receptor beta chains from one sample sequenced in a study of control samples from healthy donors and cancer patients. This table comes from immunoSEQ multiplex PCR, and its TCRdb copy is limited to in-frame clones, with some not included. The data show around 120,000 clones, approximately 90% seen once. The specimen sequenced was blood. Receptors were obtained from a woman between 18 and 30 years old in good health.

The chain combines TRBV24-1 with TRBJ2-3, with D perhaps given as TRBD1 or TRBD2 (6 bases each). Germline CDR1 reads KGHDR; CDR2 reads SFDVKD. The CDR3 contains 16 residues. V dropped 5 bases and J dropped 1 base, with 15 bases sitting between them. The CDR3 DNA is TGTGCCACCAGTGCCGCGCTCGGGGGCGGCACAGATACGCAGTATTTT. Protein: CATSAALGGGTDTQYF.

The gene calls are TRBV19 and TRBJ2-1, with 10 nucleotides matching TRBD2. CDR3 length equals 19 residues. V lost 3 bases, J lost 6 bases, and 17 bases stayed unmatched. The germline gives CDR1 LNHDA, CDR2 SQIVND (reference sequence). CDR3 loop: CASSILASGSLVVGNEQFF. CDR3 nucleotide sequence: TGTGCCAGTAGTATTCTCGCTAGCGGGAGCTTAGTCGTGGGCAATGAGCAGTTCTTC. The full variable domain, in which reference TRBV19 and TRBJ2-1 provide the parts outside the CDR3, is DGGITQSPKYLFRKEGQNVTLSCEQNLNHDAMYWYRQDPGQGLRLIYYSQIVNDFQKGDIAEGYSVSREKKESFPLTVTSAQKNPTAFYLCASSILASGSLVVGNEQFFGPGTRLTVL.

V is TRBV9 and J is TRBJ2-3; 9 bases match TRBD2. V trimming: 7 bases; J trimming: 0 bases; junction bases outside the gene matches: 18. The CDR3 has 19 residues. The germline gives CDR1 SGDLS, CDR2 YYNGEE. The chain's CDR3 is CASGGRGGRALVSTDTQYF. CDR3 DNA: TGTGCCAGCGGTGGGCGCGGCGGGAGGGCCTTAGTCAGCACAGATACGCAGTATTTT.

In DNA form, the CDR3 reads TGTGCCAGCAGTTACTTCGATACAAGCTACGAGCAGTACTTC. This sequence encodes CASSYFDTSYEQYF. The V call is TRBV6-6, the J call TRBJ2-7; D is ambiguous. The V end was cut by 1 base, the J end by 3 bases, with 10 bases between. There are 14 residues in the CDR3. Per germline, CDR1 MNHNY and CDR2 SVGAGI (reference sequence).

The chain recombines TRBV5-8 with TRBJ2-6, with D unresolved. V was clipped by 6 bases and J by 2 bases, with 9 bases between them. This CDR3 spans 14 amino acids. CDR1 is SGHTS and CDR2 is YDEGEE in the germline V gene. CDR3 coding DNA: TGTGCCAGCACCCTGATAGCTGGGGCCAACGTCCTGACTTTC. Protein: CASTLIAGANVLTF.

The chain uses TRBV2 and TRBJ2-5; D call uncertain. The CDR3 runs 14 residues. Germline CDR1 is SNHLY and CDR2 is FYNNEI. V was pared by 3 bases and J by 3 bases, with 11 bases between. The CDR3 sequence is CASSEGRIKETQYF. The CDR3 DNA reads TGTGCCAGCAGTGAGGGCAGGATAAAAGAGACCCAGTACTTC. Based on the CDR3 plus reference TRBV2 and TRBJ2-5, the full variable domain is EPEVTQTPSHQVTQMGQEVILRCVPISNHLYFYWYRQILGQKVEFLVSFYNNEISEKSEIFDDQFSVERPDGSNFTLKIRSTKLEDSAMYFCASSEGRIKETQYFGPGTRLLVL.

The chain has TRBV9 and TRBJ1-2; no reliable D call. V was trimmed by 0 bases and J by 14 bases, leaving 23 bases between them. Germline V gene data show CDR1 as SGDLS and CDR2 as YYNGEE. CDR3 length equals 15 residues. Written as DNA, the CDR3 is TGTGCCAGCAGCGTAGGATCGAACCAGAGGCTATGGACTACCTTC. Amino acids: CASSVGSNQRLWTTF.

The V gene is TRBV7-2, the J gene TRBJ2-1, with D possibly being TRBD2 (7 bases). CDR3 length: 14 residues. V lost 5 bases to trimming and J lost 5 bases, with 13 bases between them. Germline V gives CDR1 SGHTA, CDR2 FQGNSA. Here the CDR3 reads CASSGGALNNEQFF. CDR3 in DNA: TGTGCCAGCAGCGGGGGGGCCCTAAACAATGAGCAGTTCTTC.

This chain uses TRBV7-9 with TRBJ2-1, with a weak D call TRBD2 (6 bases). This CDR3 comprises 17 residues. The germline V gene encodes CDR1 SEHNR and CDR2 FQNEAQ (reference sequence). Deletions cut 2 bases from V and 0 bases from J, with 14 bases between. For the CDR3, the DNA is TGTGCCAGCAGCTTATCCACCCGGGGGACCTCCTACAATGAGCAGTTCTTC. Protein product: CASSLSTRGTSYNEQFF.

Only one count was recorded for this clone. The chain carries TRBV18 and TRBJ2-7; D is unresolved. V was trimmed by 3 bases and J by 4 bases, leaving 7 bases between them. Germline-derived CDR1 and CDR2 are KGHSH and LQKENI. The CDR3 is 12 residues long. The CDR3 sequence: CASSPAVYEQYF. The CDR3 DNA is TGTGCCAGCTCACCGGCGGTTTACGAGCAGTACTTC.

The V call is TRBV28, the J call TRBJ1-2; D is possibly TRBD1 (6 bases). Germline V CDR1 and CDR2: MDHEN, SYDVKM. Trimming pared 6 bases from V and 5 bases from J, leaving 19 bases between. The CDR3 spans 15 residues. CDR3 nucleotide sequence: TGTGCCAGCAGGCCTCCCCGGGGGGGCGTATATGGCTACACCTTC. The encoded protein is CASRPPRGGVYGYTF.

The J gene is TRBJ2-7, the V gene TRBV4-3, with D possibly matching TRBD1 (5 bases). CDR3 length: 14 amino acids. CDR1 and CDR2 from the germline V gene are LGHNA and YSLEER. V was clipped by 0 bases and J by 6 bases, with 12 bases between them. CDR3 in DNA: TGCGCCAGCAGCCAAGATCGGGCAGGGCTCGAGCAGTACTTC. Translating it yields CASSQDRAGLEQYF.

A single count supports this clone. The CDR3 is CASTKGTAVLEAFF. The CDR3 DNA sequence: TGTGCCAGCACCAAAGGGACGGCCGTGCTTGAAGCTTTCTTT. The V and J genes are TRBV6-6 and TRBJ1-1; D might be TRBD1 (5 bases). Trimming left V 7 bases short and J 7 bases short, with 19 bases between. The CDR3 spans 14 residues. From germline, CDR1 is MNHNY and CDR2 SVGAGI (reference sequence).

The CDR3 here is CASSVGLGGGTEAFF. The CDR3 DNA is TGTGCCAGCAGCGTAGGTCTGGGAGGGGGCACTGAAGCTTTCTTT. The V call is TRBV9, the J call TRBJ1-1, with D possibly matching TRBD1 (6 bases). This CDR3 region has 15 residues. V was cut by 0 bases and J by 4 bases, with 13 bases left in between. Looked up from germline, CDR1 is SGDLS and CDR2 is YYNGEE.

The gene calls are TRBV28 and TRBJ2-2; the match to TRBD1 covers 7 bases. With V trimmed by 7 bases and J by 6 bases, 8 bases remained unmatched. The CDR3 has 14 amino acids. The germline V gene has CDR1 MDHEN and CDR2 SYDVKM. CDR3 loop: CASTGAGGAGELFF. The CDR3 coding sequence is TGTGCCAGCACCGGGGCAGGGGGAGCCGGGGAGCTGTTTTTT.

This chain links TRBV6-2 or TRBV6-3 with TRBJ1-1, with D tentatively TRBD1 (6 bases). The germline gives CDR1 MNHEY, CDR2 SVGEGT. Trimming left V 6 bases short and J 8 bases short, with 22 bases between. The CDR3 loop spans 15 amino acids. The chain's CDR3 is CASSKQPPGALEAFF. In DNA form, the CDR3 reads TGTGCCAGCAGCAAACAACCTCCGGGGGCTCTCGAAGCTTTCTTT.

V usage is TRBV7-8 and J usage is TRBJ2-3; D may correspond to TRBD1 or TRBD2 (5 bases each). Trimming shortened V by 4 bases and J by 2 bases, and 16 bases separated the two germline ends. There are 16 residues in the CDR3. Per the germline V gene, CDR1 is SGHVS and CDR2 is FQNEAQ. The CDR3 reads CASSSRDRGSTDTQYF. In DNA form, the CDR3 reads TGTGCCAGCAGCTCCCGGGACCGGGGCTCCACAGATACGCAGTATTTT.

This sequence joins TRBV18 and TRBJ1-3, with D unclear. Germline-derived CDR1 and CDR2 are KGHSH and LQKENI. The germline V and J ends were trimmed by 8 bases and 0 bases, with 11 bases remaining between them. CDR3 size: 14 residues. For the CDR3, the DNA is TGTGCCAGCACCGAACTCGACTCTGGAAACACCATATATTTT. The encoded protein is CASTELDSGNTIYF.

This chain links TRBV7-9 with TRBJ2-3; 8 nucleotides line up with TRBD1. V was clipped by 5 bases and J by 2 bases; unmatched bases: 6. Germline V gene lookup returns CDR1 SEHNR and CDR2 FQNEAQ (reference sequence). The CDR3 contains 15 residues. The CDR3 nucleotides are TGTGCCAGCAGCAAGGGACAGGCCTTCACAGATACGCAGTATTTT. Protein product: CASSKGQAFTDTQYF.

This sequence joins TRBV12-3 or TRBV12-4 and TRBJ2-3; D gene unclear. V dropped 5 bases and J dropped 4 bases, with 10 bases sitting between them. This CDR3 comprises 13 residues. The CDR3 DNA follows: TGTGCCAGCAGTACCGACGACCCAGATACGCAGTATTTT. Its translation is CASSTDDPDTQYF.

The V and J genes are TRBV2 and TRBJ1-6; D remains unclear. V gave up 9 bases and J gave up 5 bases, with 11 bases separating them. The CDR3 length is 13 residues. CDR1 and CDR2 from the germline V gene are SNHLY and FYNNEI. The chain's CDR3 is CARAEFHNSPLHF. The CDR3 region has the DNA TGTGCCAGGGCGGAGTTCCATAATTCACCCCTCCACTTT.